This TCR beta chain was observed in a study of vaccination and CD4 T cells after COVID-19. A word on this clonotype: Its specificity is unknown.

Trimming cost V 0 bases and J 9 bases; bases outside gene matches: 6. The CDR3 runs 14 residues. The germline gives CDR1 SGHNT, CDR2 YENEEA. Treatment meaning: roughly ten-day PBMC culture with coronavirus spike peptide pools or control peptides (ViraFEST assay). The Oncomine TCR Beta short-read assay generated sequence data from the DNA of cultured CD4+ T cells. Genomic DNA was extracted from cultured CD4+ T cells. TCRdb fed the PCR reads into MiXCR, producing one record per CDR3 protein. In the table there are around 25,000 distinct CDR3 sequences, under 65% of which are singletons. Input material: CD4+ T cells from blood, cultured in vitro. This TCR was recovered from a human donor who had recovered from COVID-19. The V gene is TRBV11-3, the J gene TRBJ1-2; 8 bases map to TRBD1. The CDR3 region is CASSLEGQGDSYTF. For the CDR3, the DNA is TGTGCCAGCAGCTTAGAAGGACAGGGCGATAGCTACACCTTC. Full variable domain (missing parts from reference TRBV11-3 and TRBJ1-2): EAGVVQSPRYKIIEKKQPVAFWCNPISGHNTLYWYLQNLGQGPELLIRYENEEAVDDSQLPKDRFSAERLKGVDSTLKIQPAELGDSAVYLCASSLEGQGDSYTFGSGTRLTVV.